This T cell receptor (beta chain) emerged from a study of blood T cell repertoires in COVID-19. Study details: The United States, Italy and Spain supplied acute and convalescent COVID-19 samples. In each case, the material was cDNA or gDNA derived from T cells, B-cell-depleted T cells, or PBMCs.

The CDR3 is made up of 12 amino acids. From germline, CDR1 is SGHRS and CDR2 YFSETQ. Trimming took 4 bases from V and 10 from J, leaving 12 bases between them. How the authors handled the data: It was from reference gene primer amplification that nucleated cell counts were estimated. Generated by immunoSEQ multiplex PCR, the TCRdb table keeps only in-frame clones and is missing some. V, J and clone size derive from that table, while D and trimming were established from the DNA sequence. The repertoire holds fewer than 400,000 clones, with 65% to 85% as singletons. The TCR comes from a man aged 30 to 45 with active or convalescent COVID-19. The sample consisted of peripheral blood. The V and J genes are TRBV5-1 and TRBJ2-1; tentatively, D is TRBD1 (6 bases). The CDR3 DNA follows: TGCGCCAGCAGCCCCGACAGGATCGAGCAGTTCTTC. Translating gives CASSPDRIEQFF.